Shown below are 11 T cell receptor beta chains from a single sample sequenced in a study of cytomegalovirus exposure and HLA in healthy donors. PCR amplification relied on 60 Vbeta primers (plus 13 Jbeta primers). The protocol was immunoSEQ multiplex PCR, while the TCRdb copy is restricted to in-frame clones and leaves out a portion. The sample has 120,000 or so clones, 70% to 85% seen once. What was sequenced was PBMCs. These receptors were obtained from a man aged 18 to 29 in good health and CMV-seropositive.

A remark on this clone: At one end, the junction sequence differs from germline, possibly due to a read error. V usage is TRBV7-7 and J usage is TRBJ2-5; TRBD2 matches 9 bases. The length of the CDR3 is 15 residues. From germline, CDR1 is SSHAT and CDR2 FNYEAQ (reference sequence). CDR3 residues: CASSFSSGEQETQYF. For the CDR3, the DNA is TGTGCTAGCAGCTTTTCTAGCGGGGAACAAGAGACCCAGTACTTC. Using reference TRBV7-7 and TRBJ2-5 for the parts outside the CDR3, the full variable domain is GAGVSQSPRYKVTKRGQDVTLRCDPISSHATLYWYQQALGQGPEFLTYFNYEAQPDKSGLPSDRFSAERPEGSISTLTIQRTEQRDSAMYRCASSFSSGEQETQYFGPGTRLLVL.

The chain uses TRBV19 and TRBJ1-4, with 8 bases matching TRBD1. The CDR3 has 19 amino acids. V trimming: 5 bases; J trimming: 1 base; junction bases outside the gene matches: 15. Germline V gives CDR1 LNHDA, CDR2 SQIVND (reference sequence). The CDR3 DNA reads TGTGCCAGTAGTGTGACCAGGGGGCGAGTCATGAGAACTAATGAAAAACTGTTTTTT. As protein: CASSVTRGRVMRTNEKLFF.

This clone was observed a handful of times. The CDR3 bases are TGTGCCAGCCGATATACGACAGGGTTTAACACTGAAGCTTTCTTT. Its protein is CASRYTTGFNTEAFF. The chain recombines TRBV27 with TRBJ1-1; TRBD1 matches 7 bases. The CDR3 spans 15 residues. V lost 8 bases to trimming and J lost 2 bases; unmatched junction nucleotides: 11. Per germline, CDR1 MNHEY and CDR2 SMNVEV (reference sequence).

CDR3 in amino acids: CASSPTGTVVYEQYF. CDR3 DNA sequence: TGTGCCAGCAGCCCAACCGGGACAGTTGTCTACGAGCAGTACTTC. The chain combines TRBV5-6 with TRBJ2-7; TRBD1 matches at 7 bases. Germline loops: CDR1 SGHDT, CDR2 YYEEEE. The CDR3 has 15 amino acids. After removal of 4 bases from V and 3 bases from J, the junction contained 10 bases not matched to a gene.

This chain joins TRBV5-5 and TRBJ1-2, with TRBD1 identical over 7 bases. V shed 0 bases and J 5 bases; nucleotides not matched to a gene: 13. The CDR3 runs 17 residues. In germline, CDR1 is SGHKS, CDR2 YYEKEE (reference sequence). CDR3 amino acids: CASSLDGPGGLYYGYTF. The CDR3 DNA reads as TGTGCCAGCAGCTTGGATGGGCCAGGGGGTCTTTATTATGGCTACACCTTC.

The gene calls are TRBV9 and TRBJ2-5; 8 nucleotides line up with TRBD2. In germline, CDR1 is SGDLS, CDR2 YYNGEE. The V gene end was trimmed by 2 bases and the J gene end by 4 bases; junction bases not matched to a gene: 4. The CDR3 runs 14 residues. The CDR3 region is CASSVRSGRETQYF. The CDR3 DNA sequence: TGTGCCAGCAGCGTCCGAAGCGGGAGAGAGACCCAGTACTTC.

The CDR3 DNA sequence: TGTGCCAGCCTCTTCGGGAACACTGAAGCTTTCTTT. Translating it yields CASLFGNTEAFF. V and J are TRBV25-1 and TRBJ1-1, with unresolved D. The length of the CDR3 is 12 residues. Per the germline V gene, CDR1 is MGHDK and CDR2 is SYGVNS. The V end lost 8 bases, the J end lost 1 base, and 8 bases lay between the germline ends.

V usage is TRBV30 and J usage is TRBJ2-7, with D possibly matching TRBD1 (6 bases). The CDR3 runs to 13 residues. Germline CDR1 reads GTSNPN; CDR2 reads SVGIG (reference sequence). Trimming removed 5 bases at V and 7 bases at J, with 18 bases between. This chain's CDR3 is CAWQPMNRVEQYF. For the CDR3, the DNA is TGTGCCTGGCAACCGATGAACAGGGTTGAGCAGTACTTC.

This rearrangement joins TRBV19 to TRBJ2-7; tentatively, D is TRBD1 (6 bases). CDR1 LNHDA and CDR2 SQIVND come from the germline V gene (reference sequence). The V end lost 4 bases, the J end lost 3 bases, and 13 bases lay between the germline ends. The CDR3 runs to 14 residues. CDR3 bases: TGTGCCAGTAGTACTCAGACAGGCATCTACGAGCAGTACTTC. It yields the protein CASSTQTGIYEQYF.

This clone has only a few counts. CDR3 sequence (DNA): TGTGCCAGTAGTGCAATCCGGGACAGGGGGGAACAGCCCCAGCATTTT. It codes for CASSAIRDRGEQPQHF. This sequence joins TRBV19 and TRBJ1-5; 11 bases line up with TRBD1. This CDR3 region has 16 residues. Per the germline V gene, CDR1 is LNHDA and CDR2 is SQIVND (reference sequence). V dropped 5 bases and J dropped 7; count of bases not matched to a gene: 10.

The rearrangement joins TRBV14 to TRBJ1-2; tentatively, D is TRBD1 (5 bases). Germline CDR1 SGHDN, CDR2 FVKESK. The V gene lost 2 bases and the J gene lost 0 bases, with 10 bases spanning the gap. The CDR3 covers 15 residues. The DNA for the CDR3 is TGTGCCAGCAGCCAAATGACAGACCCTAACTATGGCTACACCTTC. It yields the protein CASSQMTDPNYGYTF.